This entry features one T cell receptor (beta chain) sequence. The antigen remains undetermined. Time point here: persistent/refractory GD, antithyroid drugs over 5 years with positive TRAb. PBMC-derived RNA was used for the TCR library. This record comes from a study of regulatory T cells in long-lasting Graves disease. The study, taken as a whole, reports: Favored gene segments in persistent disease were TRBV28, TRBJ1-2 and TRBJ2-5. Patients with persistent disease shared under 3,500 public clonotypes, outpacing the roughly 950 shared by new patients.

The ends were cut back, 4 bases at V and 6 bases at J, with 15 bases in the middle. The CDR3 runs 15 residues. CDR1 and CDR2 from the germline V gene are SEHNR and FQNEAQ (reference sequence). Sequencing libraries for TCR beta were prepared with iRepertoire HTBI primers and Arm-PCR of CDR3 regions. TCRdb called the multiplex PCR reads again in MiXCR, with one record for every CDR3 protein. This sample yields over 350,000 distinct CDR3 sequences, of which about a fifth are seen a single time; less than 25% belongs to the top ten. The chain couples TRBV7-9 to TRBJ2-2, with unresolved D. Sequences were derived from peripheral blood mononuclear cells (PBMCs), sampled when the disease was refractory, from a patient treated with antithyroid drugs. The clonotype was recovered from a female donor with Graves disease. This CDR3 is CASSSLPLDSGELFF. The CDR3 nucleotides are TGTGCCAGCAGCTCGCTTCCGTTGGATTCCGGGGAGCTGTTTTTT. The full variable domain, rest sourced from reference TRBV7-9 and TRBJ2-2, is DTGVSQNPRHKITKRGQNVTFRCDPISEHNRLYWYRQTLGQGPEFLTYFQNEAQLEKSRLLSDRFSAERPKGSFSTLEIQRTEQGDSAMYLCASSSLPLDSGELFFGEGSRLTVL.